The rows below give T cell receptor beta chains drawn from one sample of a study of shared T cell receptors in the human thymus. Assay: immunoSEQ multiplex PCR; the TCRdb copy retains only in-frame clones and omits some. The data contain hundreds of thousands of clones, more than 75% of them singletons. The same data also contributed to another study, on human thymus T cells.

Sequenced input: thymocytes. The receptors originated from a boy less than two years old with a congenital heart defect. CDR3s include the opening cysteine and the closing phenylalanine or tryptophan. A D gene is named only where the DNA matches it firmly. A clone size is listed for some rows: how often the clone was seen (once, few, many), or a class if it is expanded.

d_call	clone_size	v_call	j_call	cdr3_aa	cdr3_nt
TRBD2	once	TRBV11-3	TRBJ2-2	CASSSTGTSGSGGELFF	TGTGCCAGCAGCTCCACCGGGACTAGCGGGAGTGGCGGGGAGCTGTTTTTT
.	.	TRBV30	TRBJ2-7	CAWSGPISAEQYF	TGTGCCTGGAGTGGACCGATATCAGCGGAGCAGTACTTC
.	.	TRBV11-2	TRBJ1-6	CASSSRGGMNSPLHF	TGTGCCAGCAGCTCCCGGGGGGGCATGAATTCACCCCTCCACTTT
TRBD1	.	TRBV7-8	TRBJ1-4	CASSLGQGEKLFF	TGTGCCAGCAGCCTGGGACAGGGCGAAAAACTGTTTTTT
TRBD1	.	TRBV2	TRBJ1-5	CASSAPGGNGEPQHF	TGTGCCAGCAGTGCCCCAGGGGGCAATGGGGAGCCCCAGCATTTT
TRBD1	.	TRBV11-3	TRBJ1-3	CASSLDEKSRDSSGNTIYF	TGTGCCAGCAGCTTAGATGAAAAGTCTCGGGACAGCTCTGGAAACACCATATATTTT
.	.	TRBV2	TRBJ2-7	CASVGRDTRYEQYF	TGTGCCAGCGTGGGCCGGGACACCCGATACGAGCAGTACTTC
.	.	TRBV27	TRBJ1-1	CASSLRWYEGDHTEAFF	TGTGCCAGCAGTTTAAGATGGTACGAGGGGGACCACACTGAAGCTTTCTTT
.	.	TRBV12-5	TRBJ1-2	CASGLPVTARYGYTF	TGTGCTAGTGGTTTACCTGTGACAGCCAGATATGGCTACACCTTC
TRBD1	once	TRBV5-6	TRBJ2-1	CASIEPGTGVSYNEQFF	TGTGCCAGCATCGAGCCAGGGACAGGAGTCTCCTACAATGAGCAGTTCTTC
.	.	TRBV30	TRBJ1-6	CAWSVQGGDSPLHF	TGTGCCTGGAGTGTACAGGGTGGGGATTCACCCCTCCACTTT
.	.	TRBV5-5	TRBJ1-2	CASSLLVQGFDYGYTF	TGTGCCAGCAGCTTATTGGTGCAGGGCTTCGACTATGGCTACACCTTC
TRBD2	.	TRBV5-6	TRBJ2-5	CASSLTGGLETQYF	TGTGCCAGCAGCTTGACGGGAGGGCTGGAGACCCAGTACTTC
.	.	TRBV28	TRBJ1-4	CASSFWGENEKLFF	TGTGCCAGCAGTTTCTGGGGGGAGAATGAAAAACTGTTTTTT
.	.	TRBV28	TRBJ2-7	CASTEKGTPGEQYF	TGTGCCAGCACCGAAAAAGGGACTCCGGGTGAGCAGTACTTC
.	.	TRBV6-5	TRBJ2-7	CASSYLEGAGHEQYF	TGTGCCAGCAGTTACTTGGAGGGTGCGGGCCACGAGCAGTACTTC
TRBD1	.	TRBV29-1	TRBJ1-2	CSAGTGEGGYGYTF	TGCAGCGCCGGGACAGGGGAGGGGGGCTATGGCTACACCTTC
.	.	TRBV7-9	TRBJ1-2	CASSSLAGERYGYTF	TGTGCCAGCAGCTCACTGGCGGGGGAGCGCTATGGCTACACCTTC
.	once	TRBV27	TRBJ1-1	CASSFTRDNWKNTEAFF	TGTGCCAGCAGTTTTACCCGGGACAACTGGAAGAACACTGAAGCTTTCTTT
.	.	TRBV12-5	TRBJ1-1	CASGRGETEAFF	TGTGCTAGTGGCCGGGGGGAAACTGAAGCTTTCTTT
.	.	TRBV2	TRBJ1-2	CASSPNGSSYGYTF	TGTGCCAGCAGCCCAAACGGGAGTTCCTATGGCTACACCTTC
.	.	TRBV30	TRBJ1-5	CAWSKGQRQPQHF	TGTGCCTGGAGTAAGGGGCAACGTCAGCCCCAGCATTTT
TRBD2	few	TRBV30	TRBJ2-1	CAWSVGGEGAELNEQFF	TGTGCCTGGAGTGTCGGGGGGGAAGGGGCTGAGTTGAATGAGCAGTTCTTC
.	once	TRBV15	TRBJ2-3	CATSSEVLGTETDTQYF	TGTGCCACCAGCAGTGAGGTACTAGGGACTGAAACAGATACGCAGTATTTT
.	.	TRBV13	TRBJ1-3	CASSPDHTSSGNTIYF	TGTGCCAGCAGCCCCGATCATACGAGCTCTGGAAACACCATATATTTT
.	.	TRBV10-3	TRBJ2-3	CAISDGRSGLDTDTQYF	TGTGCCATCAGTGACGGTCGGAGCGGTTTGGATACAGATACGCAGTATTTT
.	.	TRBV18	TRBJ1-5	CASSPPRDKNDSNQPQHF	TGTGCCAGCTCACCACCGAGGGACAAGAACGATAGCAATCAGCCCCAGCATTTT
TRBD2	.	TRBV7-2	TRBJ2-3	CASSLRLAGEGDTQYF	TGTGCCAGCAGCTTGAGACTAGCGGGAGAAGGGGATACGCAGTATTTT
.	.	TRBV18	TRBJ1-5	CASSPQGISNQPQHF	TGTGCCAGCTCACCCCAGGGGATTAGCAATCAGCCCCAGCATTTT
.	few	TRBV6-6	TRBJ2-7	CATRDTTPWGSYEQYF	TGTGCCACCAGGGACACGACCCCCTGGGGATCCTACGAGCAGTACTTC
TRBD2	.	TRBV5-8	TRBJ2-3	CASSLAAAGYRTDTQYF	TGTGCCAGCAGCTTGGCCGCAGCGGGATATCGCACAGATACGCAGTATTTT
TRBD2	.	TRBV5-5	TRBJ2-7	CASQRGGGVTYEQYF	TGTGCCAGTCAACGGGGGGGAGGAGTTACCTACGAGCAGTACTTC
.	.	TRBV28	TRBJ1-4	CASSFPKGHQDPTNEKLFF	TGTGCCAGCAGTTTCCCGAAAGGACACCAGGACCCAACTAATGAAAAACTGTTTTTT
.	.	TRBV28	TRBJ2-5	CASSPWGEVVFQETQYF	TGTGCCAGCAGTCCCTGGGGGGAAGTGGTATTCCAAGAGACCCAGTACTTC
TRBD1	few	TRBV18	TRBJ1-3	CASSPPRTGRSGNTIYF	TGTGCCAGCTCACCGCCCAGGACAGGACGCTCTGGAAACACCATATATTTT
TRBD2	.	TRBV9	TRBJ2-1	CASSVFSSGGNYNEQFF	TGTGCCAGCAGCGTTTTCTCCTCGGGAGGGAACTACAATGAGCAGTTCTTC
TRBD1	.	TRBV4-2	TRBJ1-2	CASSNQYRGRFYGYKAYTF	TGTGCCAGCAGTAACCAATACAGGGGCCGCTTCTATGGCTACAAAGCCTACACCTTC
.	.	TRBV9	TRBJ1-6	CASNNGRGSYNSPLHF	TGTGCCAGCAACAATGGGAGAGGGTCCTATAATTCACCCCTCCACTTT
.	.	TRBV14	TRBJ1-2	CASSQEGRANYGYTF	TGTGCCAGCAGCCAAGAGGGCCGAGCTAACTATGGCTACACCTTC
.	.	TRBV11-2	TRBJ2-7	CASSLDPRSEQYF	TGTGCCAGCAGCTTAGATCCCCGTTCGGAGCAGTACTTC
TRBD2	.	TRBV4-2	TRBJ2-5	CASSQLPSGGRGETQYF	TGTGCCAGCAGCCAGCTTCCTAGCGGGGGCCGGGGGGAGACCCAGTACTTC
.	.	TRBV5-6	TRBJ2-7	CASSLAGARYEQYF	TGTGCCAGCAGCTTGGCAGGGGCCCGCTACGAGCAGTACTTC
.	.	TRBV11-2	TRBJ2-3	CASSPEGVSTDTQYF	TGTGCCAGCAGCCCCGAGGGGGTTAGCACAGATACGCAGTATTTT
.	.	TRBV9	TRBJ1-1	CASSAQEDSQNTEAFF	TGTGCCAGCAGCGCCCAAGAGGACAGTCAGAACACTGAAGCTTTCTTT
.	few	TRBV19	TRBJ2-7	CASSTGSYEQYF	TGTGCCAGTAGTACAGGGTCCTACGAGCAGTACTTC
.	.	TRBV25-1	TRBJ1-4	CASSTDSNEKLFF	TGTGCCAGCAGTACCGACAGTAATGAAAAACTGTTTTTT
TRBD2	.	TRBV7-2	TRBJ2-5	CASSMGLAGLTGETQYF	TGTGCCAGCAGCATGGGACTAGCGGGGCTCACGGGGGAGACCCAGTACTTC
.	.	TRBV11-2	TRBJ2-7	CASSPREPNSSYEQYF	TGTGCCAGCAGCCCCCGGGAGCCGAACAGCTCCTACGAGCAGTACTTC
.	.	TRBV5-8	TRBJ2-5	CASSSLSGSETQYF	TGTGCCAGCAGCTCGTTGTCAGGGTCTGAGACCCAGTACTTC
TRBD1	.	TRBV28	TRBJ1-5	CASRPTGSGENQPQHF	TGTGCCAGCAGACCGACAGGGTCCGGGGAAAATCAGCCCCAGCATTTT
TRBD1	.	TRBV6-5	TRBJ2-7	CASSQLRDSSYEQYF	TGTGCCAGCAGCCAACTCAGGGACAGCTCCTACGAGCAGTACTTC
.	.	TRBV21-1	TRBJ2-7	CASSKTPGTGGYEQYF	TGTGCCAGCAGCAAGACCCCCGGGACAGGGGGGTACGAGCAGTACTTC
.	.	TRBV4-3	TRBJ1-4	CASSQGRTPRDEKLFF	TGCGCCAGCAGCCAAGGGAGGACCCCCCGGGATGAAAAACTGTTTTTT
.	.	TRBV28	TRBJ2-1	CASSRDSRSNEQFF	TGTGCCAGCAGTCGGGACTCGAGAAGCAATGAGCAGTTCTTC